The clone carrying this T cell receptor (beta chain) was observed a single time. Its antigen is unknown. The entry originates in a study of PD-1 blockade in classical Hodgkin lymphoma. Regarding time point: cycle 4 day 1 (C4D1), after around six weeks of nivolumab. Every patient was affected by relapse after autologous stem cell transplantation, while exposure to brentuximab vedotin was not uniform. Isolation of CD8+ T cells from thawed PBMCs used magnetic negative selection. Complete response, partial response or progressive disease made up the best responses. Study results and caveats: Sources of repertoire differences remain undefined, possibly disease activity or prior therapy. The study found complete responders had baseline diversity similar to newly diagnosed patients. CD4+ TCR diversity, unlike CD8+, climbed significantly by C4D1.

CDR3 length equals 16 residues. V gave up 3 bases and J gave up 1 base; unmatched junction bases: 5. Germline-derived CDR1 and CDR2 are MGHRA and YSYEKL. Sequencing used immunoSEQ multiplex PCR; TCRdb keeps in-frame clones, though not all of them. The sample consists of roughly 6,000 clones, 73% of them appearing once. The gene calls are TRBV4-1 and TRBJ1-1; TRBD1 matches 10 bases. This receptor was taken from a human donor with classical Hodgkin lymphoma. Specimen: CD8+ T cells from blood, collected before the fourth cycle of nivolumab. This chain's CDR3 is CASSQTGQGWNTEAFF. CDR3 DNA: TGCGCCAGCAGCCAGACGGGACAGGGGTGGAACACTGAAGCTTTCTTT.